This is a list of T cell receptor beta chains from one sample in a study of shared clonotypes between healthy human individuals. Sequencing was performed with immunoSEQ multiplex PCR; in TCRdb, only in-frame clones are kept and a portion is missing. The repertoire holds approximately 1,500,000 clones, with over 95% as singletons. Specimen: naive CD4+ T cells sorted from blood. These TCRs come from a man aged 30-40 years in good health. The CDR3 runs from the conserved cysteine through the conserved F or W. The D gene is left open where the match is weak. A row's size may be missing; if present it is once, few, many or a size class.

clone_size: -
v_call: TRBV18
d_call: -
j_call: TRBJ1-5
cdr3_nt: TGTGCCAGCTCCCCGCGGGTGGGCGGCAATCAGCCCCAGCATTTT
cdr3_aa: CASSPRVGGNQPQHF

clone_size: few
v_call: TRBV30
d_call: -
j_call: TRBJ2-4
cdr3_nt: TGTGCCTGGAGACGAGACGGAATTCAGTACTTC
cdr3_aa: CAWRRDGIQYF

clone_size: -
v_call: TRBV7-2
d_call: -
j_call: TRBJ1-5
cdr3_nt: TGTGCCAGCAGCTTAGCAAGGGGCAGCCTAAATCAGCCCCAGCATTTT
cdr3_aa: CASSLARGSLNQPQHF

clone_size: -
v_call: TRBV25-1
d_call: -
j_call: TRBJ2-7
cdr3_nt: TGTGCCAGCAAACCGGCGAGCCATGCGGGCGTCAACGAGCAGTACTTC
cdr3_aa: CASKPASHAGVNEQYF

clone_size: -
v_call: TRBV11-2
d_call: -
j_call: TRBJ2-7
cdr3_nt: TGTGCCAGCAGCCTAGGAGTTTTGAGCTCCTACGAGCAGTACTTC
cdr3_aa: CASSLGVLSSYEQYF

clone_size: once
v_call: TRBV9
d_call: -
j_call: TRBJ1-1
cdr3_nt: TGTGCCAGCAGCGTAGATGGGGCCGGCACTGAAGCTTTCTTT
cdr3_aa: CASSVDGAGTEAFF

clone_size: -
v_call: TRBV5-4
d_call: TRBD1
j_call: TRBJ2-5
cdr3_nt: TGTGCCAGCAGCCCGACAGGGCCTCAAGAGACCCAGTACTTC
cdr3_aa: CASSPTGPQETQYF

clone_size: -
v_call: TRBV9
d_call: TRBD2
j_call: TRBJ2-4
cdr3_nt: TGTGCCAGCAGCGTAGCGGGGGGTAGGGAAAACATTCAGTACTTC
cdr3_aa: CASSVAGGRENIQYF

clone_size: -
v_call: TRBV7-6
d_call: TRBD2
j_call: TRBJ2-1
cdr3_nt: TGTGCCAGCAGCTTAGCGAGTAGCGGGATATGGGACAATGAGCAGTTCTTC
cdr3_aa: CASSLASSGIWDNEQFF

clone_size: -
v_call: TRBV7-9
d_call: -
j_call: TRBJ1-4
cdr3_nt: TGTGCCAGCAGTCGGGAGGCGGGGGAAAAACTGTTTTTT
cdr3_aa: CASSREAGEKLFF

clone_size: once
v_call: TRBV6-5
d_call: -
j_call: TRBJ2-1
cdr3_nt: TGTGCCAGCAGCCGCACGGGAGAGCAGTTCTTC
cdr3_aa: CASSRTGEQFF

clone_size: -
v_call: TRBV2
d_call: -
j_call: TRBJ2-6
cdr3_nt: TGTGCCAGCAGTGAGGGAAGTCCTGGGGCCAACGTCCTGACTTTC
cdr3_aa: CASSEGSPGANVLTF

clone_size: -
v_call: TRBV28
d_call: -
j_call: TRBJ2-1
cdr3_nt: TGTGCCAGCAGGCTGAGCCCCCACACCTACAATGAGCAGTTCTTC
cdr3_aa: CASRLSPHTYNEQFF

clone_size: -
v_call: TRBV18
d_call: -
j_call: TRBJ2-3
cdr3_nt: TGTGCCAGCTCCCCGGGGCATATCACAGATACGCAGTATTTT
cdr3_aa: CASSPGHITDTQYF

clone_size: -
v_call: TRBV6-4
d_call: -
j_call: TRBJ2-1
cdr3_nt: TGTGCCAGCAGTGAAGGGACTAACAGGGCGAATGAGCAGTTCTTC
cdr3_aa: CASSEGTNRANEQFF

clone_size: -
v_call: TRBV20-1
d_call: -
j_call: TRBJ1-5
cdr3_nt: TGCAGTGCTAGAGGGGGCGAGCCCCAGCATTTT
cdr3_aa: CSARGGEPQHF

clone_size: -
v_call: TRBV6-5
d_call: TRBD2
j_call: TRBJ2-3
cdr3_nt: TGTGCCAGCACCGACCTAGCGGGGGGGGGTACGCAGTATTTT
cdr3_aa: CASTDLAGGGTQYF

clone_size: -
v_call: TRBV7-9
d_call: TRBD2
j_call: TRBJ2-1
cdr3_nt: TGTGCCAGCAGCTTAGTTGCTAGCGGGAAAAATGAGCAGTTCTTC
cdr3_aa: CASSLVASGKNEQFF

clone_size: -
v_call: TRBV28
d_call: -
j_call: TRBJ1-1
cdr3_nt: TGTGCCAGCAGGCAGGGGCTGGTGAACACTGAAGCTTTCTTT
cdr3_aa: CASRQGLVNTEAFF

clone_size: once
v_call: TRBV28
d_call: TRBD1
j_call: TRBJ1-5
cdr3_nt: TGTGCCAGCAGCTTAGGGACAGGGAATCAGCCCCAGCATTTT
cdr3_aa: CASSLGTGNQPQHF

clone_size: -
v_call: TRBV27
d_call: -
j_call: TRBJ1-2
cdr3_nt: TGTGCCAGCAGTTTTTTTGGGGCGGCCCGAATTGGGGGCTACACCTTC
cdr3_aa: CASSFFGAARIGGYTF

clone_size: -
v_call: TRBV4-1
d_call: TRBD1
j_call: TRBJ2-5
cdr3_nt: TGCGCCAGCAGCCAATCGGACAGGGGGCTTTCCAAAGAGACCCAGTACTTC
cdr3_aa: CASSQSDRGLSKETQYF

clone_size: once
v_call: TRBV25-1
d_call: -
j_call: TRBJ2-3
cdr3_nt: TGTGCCAGCAGTGCCACAGGGTTTTTTGATACGCAGTATTTT
cdr3_aa: CASSATGFFDTQYF

clone_size: -
v_call: TRBV7-6
d_call: TRBD1
j_call: TRBJ2-5
cdr3_nt: TGTGCCAGCAGCCCAGGGACAGGAAGAGAGACCCAGTACTTC
cdr3_aa: CASSPGTGRETQYF

clone_size: -
v_call: TRBV5-4
d_call: -
j_call: TRBJ2-5
cdr3_nt: TGTGCCAGCAGCTCCCCGGGACAAGCAAAAGAGACCCAGTACTTC
cdr3_aa: CASSSPGQAKETQYF

clone_size: -
v_call: TRBV4-1
d_call: -
j_call: TRBJ2-7
cdr3_nt: TGCGCCAGCAGCCAAGTCGTAGGATGGTCTGAGCAGTACTTC
cdr3_aa: CASSQVVGWSEQYF

clone_size: -
v_call: TRBV6-1
d_call: -
j_call: TRBJ1-2
cdr3_nt: TGTGCCAGCAGTGAAGAAGGGTCGTACTATGGCTACACCTTC
cdr3_aa: CASSEEGSYYGYTF

clone_size: -
v_call: TRBV27
d_call: -
j_call: TRBJ1-3
cdr3_nt: TGTGCCAGCAGTATTACAGGGAGCTCTGGAAACACCATATATTTT
cdr3_aa: CASSITGSSGNTIYF

clone_size: -
v_call: TRBV5-1
d_call: -
j_call: TRBJ2-1
cdr3_nt: TGCGCCAGCAGCGAAACCTCTGAGCAGTTCTTC
cdr3_aa: CASSETSEQFF

clone_size: -
v_call: TRBV2
d_call: -
j_call: TRBJ1-4
cdr3_nt: TGTGCCAGCAGCGCAGGACAGCTCGTTTATGAAAAACTGTTTTTT
cdr3_aa: CASSAGQLVYEKLFF

clone_size: once
v_call: TRBV19
d_call: TRBD1
j_call: TRBJ1-5
cdr3_nt: TGTGCCAGTAGCACCGGACAGGGAGGGCAGCCCCAGCATTTT
cdr3_aa: CASSTGQGGQPQHF

clone_size: -
v_call: TRBV5-4
d_call: TRBD2
j_call: TRBJ2-7
cdr3_nt: TGTGCCAGCAGCCCCTCCCGGACTAGCGGGAGCCACGAGCAGTACTTC
cdr3_aa: CASSPSRTSGSHEQYF

clone_size: -
v_call: TRBV2
d_call: -
j_call: TRBJ1-5
cdr3_nt: TGTGCCAGCAAACGCTTGGCTTGGAACAATCAGCCCCAGCATTTT
cdr3_aa: CASKRLAWNNQPQHF

clone_size: once
v_call: TRBV20-1
d_call: -
j_call: TRBJ2-2
cdr3_nt: TGCAGTGCTAGAACCCCCCCTGGGCTGTTTTTT
cdr3_aa: CSARTPPGLFF

clone_size: -
v_call: TRBV5-1
d_call: TRBD1
j_call: TRBJ2-2
cdr3_nt: TGCGCCAGCAGAAAAGGGACAGTAAACACCGGGGAGCTGTTTTTT
cdr3_aa: CASRKGTVNTGELFF

clone_size: -
v_call: TRBV2
d_call: -
j_call: TRBJ2-7
cdr3_nt: TGTGCCAGCGTTAGATCGCATGTAACAAGCTCCTACGAGCAGTACTTC
cdr3_aa: CASVRSHVTSSYEQYF

clone_size: -
v_call: TRBV25-1
d_call: -
j_call: TRBJ2-7
cdr3_nt: TGTGCCAGCAGGCCGGGACACCTCTCCTACGAGCAGTACTTC
cdr3_aa: CASRPGHLSYEQYF

clone_size: few
v_call: TRBV10-3
d_call: -
j_call: TRBJ2-1
cdr3_nt: TGTGCCATCAGTTCCACTAGGGACAATGAGCAGTTCTTC
cdr3_aa: CAISSTRDNEQFF

clone_size: -
v_call: TRBV25-1
d_call: -
j_call: TRBJ1-1
cdr3_nt: TGTGCCAGCAGTGAATCAGGTCTGGCTTTCTTT
cdr3_aa: CASSESGLAFF

clone_size: -
v_call: TRBV7-9
d_call: -
j_call: TRBJ2-7
cdr3_nt: TGTGCCAGCAGCTTCTGGGGTGGGAGCGGAGTCGAGCAGTACTTC
cdr3_aa: CASSFWGGSGVEQYF

clone_size: -
v_call: TRBV28
d_call: TRBD1
j_call: TRBJ1-5
cdr3_nt: TGTGCCAGCAGTTTATTACGAGGGGGCTACAATCAGCCCCAGCATTTT
cdr3_aa: CASSLLRGGYNQPQHF

clone_size: -
v_call: TRBV28
d_call: -
j_call: TRBJ2-3
cdr3_nt: TGTGCCAGCCTGGAGACTAGCACAGATACGCAGTATTTT
cdr3_aa: CASLETSTDTQYF

clone_size: -
v_call: TRBV28
d_call: TRBD1
j_call: TRBJ1-5
cdr3_nt: TGTGCCAGCAGTTTGACGGGACAGGGACGCAGCAATCAGCCCCAGCATTTT
cdr3_aa: CASSLTGQGRSNQPQHF

clone_size: -
v_call: TRBV7-9
d_call: -
j_call: TRBJ1-4
cdr3_nt: TGTGCCAGCAGCTTAGTGACATATGAAAAACTGTTTTTT
cdr3_aa: CASSLVTYEKLFF

clone_size: -
v_call: TRBV5-4
d_call: -
j_call: TRBJ2-2
cdr3_nt: TGTGCCAGCAGCTACGACAAACACACCGGGGAGCTGTTTTTT
cdr3_aa: CASSYDKHTGELFF

clone_size: -
v_call: TRBV15
d_call: -
j_call: TRBJ2-5
cdr3_nt: TGTGCCACCAGCAGAGTAGGGGGAGACGAGACCCAGTACTTC
cdr3_aa: CATSRVGGDETQYF

clone_size: -
v_call: TRBV10-2
d_call: -
j_call: TRBJ2-7
cdr3_nt: TGCGCCAGCAGCGGACCGGACTCCTACGAGCAGTACTTC
cdr3_aa: CASSGPDSYEQYF

clone_size: once
v_call: TRBV30
d_call: -
j_call: TRBJ2-6
cdr3_nt: TGTGCCTGGAGTGTTTTAGGGTTCACTGGGGCCAACGTCCTGACTTTC
cdr3_aa: CAWSVLGFTGANVLTF

clone_size: -
v_call: TRBV6-5
d_call: -
j_call: TRBJ1-5
cdr3_nt: TGTGCCAGCAGGCACTTGGCAGGGGGCAATCAGCCCCAGCATTTT
cdr3_aa: CASRHLAGGNQPQHF

clone_size: once
v_call: TRBV10-3
d_call: -
j_call: TRBJ1-2
cdr3_nt: TGTGCCATCAGCGGTCCAGGTCGCGGCTACACCTTC
cdr3_aa: CAISGPGRGYTF

clone_size: -
v_call: TRBV6-5
d_call: TRBD1
j_call: TRBJ2-3
cdr3_nt: TGTGCCAGCAGTTACCCGGGACAGGGGACGCAGTATTTT
cdr3_aa: CASSYPGQGTQYF

clone_size: -
v_call: TRBV27
d_call: TRBD1
j_call: TRBJ2-7
cdr3_nt: TGTGCCAGCAGTCCCGGGACAGTATTCTACGAGCAGTACTTC
cdr3_aa: CASSPGTVFYEQYF

clone_size: -
v_call: TRBV4-2
d_call: -
j_call: TRBJ2-7
cdr3_nt: TGTGCCAGCAGCCAAGACGGTTGGGGCGAGCAGTACTTC
cdr3_aa: CASSQDGWGEQYF

clone_size: -
v_call: TRBV28
d_call: -
j_call: TRBJ2-1
cdr3_nt: TGTGCCAGCAGTTTCAGGGGTTCCTACAATGAGCAGTTCTTC
cdr3_aa: CASSFRGSYNEQFF

clone_size: -
v_call: TRBV5-1
d_call: -
j_call: TRBJ2-3
cdr3_nt: TGCGCCACCGAACCTGGAAGCGGAAGCACAGATACGCAGTATTTT
cdr3_aa: CATEPGSGSTDTQYF

clone_size: -
v_call: TRBV2
d_call: -
j_call: TRBJ2-3
cdr3_nt: TGTGCCAGCAGTCTGGCGCTCTACACAGATACGCAGTATTTT
cdr3_aa: CASSLALYTDTQYF

clone_size: -
v_call: TRBV13
d_call: -
j_call: TRBJ2-2
cdr3_nt: TGTGCCAGCAGCTTAATAGGTGCGGATGGCGGGGAGCTGTTTTTT
cdr3_aa: CASSLIGADGGELFF

clone_size: -
v_call: TRBV14
d_call: -
j_call: TRBJ2-2
cdr3_nt: TGTGCCAGCAGCGCGGGACTGACGAACACCGGGGAGCTGTTTTTT
cdr3_aa: CASSAGLTNTGELFF

clone_size: -
v_call: TRBV5-1
d_call: TRBD2
j_call: TRBJ2-1
cdr3_nt: TGCGCCAGCAGCCCTAGCGGGAGGGCTTGGTATGAGCAGTTCTTC
cdr3_aa: CASSPSGRAWYEQFF